This T cell receptor beta chain was sequenced in a study of siplizumab effects on memory and regulatory T cells. There are 19 residues in the CDR3. Germline V gives CDR1 SGHTA, CDR2 FQGNSA. V was pared by 0 bases and J by 5 bases, with 18 bases of the junction left unmatched. Only one count was recorded for this clone. Sequencing used immunoSEQ multiplex PCR; TCRdb keeps in-frame clones, though not all of them. The table records about 69,000 clones, 88% of them present only once. This rearrangement joins TRBV7-2 to TRBJ2-5, with 7 bases that match TRBD1. The receptor comes from a human donor in good health. The specimen was Tregs sorted from blood. The CDR3 bases are TGTGCCAGCAGCTTAGCACCAATAACAGGGGCCTACGCCAGGGAGACCCAGTACTTC. It codes for CASSLAPITGAYARETQYF. The full variable domain, its missing parts supplied by reference TRBV7-2 and TRBJ2-5, is GAGVSQSPSNKVTEKGKDVELRCDPISGHTALYWYRQSLGQGLEFLIYFQGNSAPDKSGLPSDRFSAERTGGSVSTLTIQRTQQEDSAVYLCASSLAPITGAYARETQYFGPGTRLLVL.